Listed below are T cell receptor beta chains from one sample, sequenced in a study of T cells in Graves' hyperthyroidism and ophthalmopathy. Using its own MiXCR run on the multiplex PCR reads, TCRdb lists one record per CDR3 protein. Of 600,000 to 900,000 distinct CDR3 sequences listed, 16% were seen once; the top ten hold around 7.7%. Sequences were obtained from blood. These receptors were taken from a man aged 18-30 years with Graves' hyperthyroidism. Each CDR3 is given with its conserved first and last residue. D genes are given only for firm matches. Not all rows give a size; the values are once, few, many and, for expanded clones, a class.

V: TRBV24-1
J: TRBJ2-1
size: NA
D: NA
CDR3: CATSGPGNEQFF
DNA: TGTGCCACCAGTGGGCCAGGGAATGAGCAGTTCTTC

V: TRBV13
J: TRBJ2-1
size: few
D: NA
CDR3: CASSLRASPRGSSYNEQFF
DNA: TGTGCCAGCAGCTTAAGGGCCTCCCCCCGGGGGAGCTCCTACAATGAGCAGTTCTTC

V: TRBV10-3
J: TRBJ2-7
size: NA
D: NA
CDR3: CAISFQPYEQYF
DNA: TGTGCCATCAGTTTCCAGCCCTACGAGCAGTACTTC

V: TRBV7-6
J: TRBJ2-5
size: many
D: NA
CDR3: CASSLAYDGRGDQETQYF
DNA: TGTGCCAGCAGCTTAGCCTATGACGGGCGAGGCGATCAAGAGACCCAGTACTTC

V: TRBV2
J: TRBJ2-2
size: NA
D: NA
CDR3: CASTVPLTGKNTGELFF
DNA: TGTGCCAGCACCGTCCCCCTTACAGGGAAGAACACCGGGGAGCTGTTTTTT

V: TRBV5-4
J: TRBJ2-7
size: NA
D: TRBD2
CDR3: CASSLGLAAAYEQYF
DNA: TGTGCCAGCAGCTTGGGACTAGCGGCCGCCTACGAGCAGTACTTC

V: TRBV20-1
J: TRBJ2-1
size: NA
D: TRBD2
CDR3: CSALLAGLPYNEQFF
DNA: TGCAGTGCTCTTTTAGCGGGTCTACCATACAATGAGCAGTTCTTC

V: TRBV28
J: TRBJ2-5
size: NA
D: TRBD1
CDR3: CASSSGTGNWETQYF
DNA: TGTGCCAGCAGTTCCGGGACAGGGAATTGGGAGACCCAGTACTTC

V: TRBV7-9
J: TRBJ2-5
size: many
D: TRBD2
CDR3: CASSPTASGRYQETQYF
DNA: TGTGCCAGCAGCCCCACGGCTAGCGGGAGGTACCAAGAGACCCAGTACTTC

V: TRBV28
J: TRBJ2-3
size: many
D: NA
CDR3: CASTFGTGDTQYF
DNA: TGTGCCAGCACCTTCGGCACAGGGGATACGCAGTATTTT

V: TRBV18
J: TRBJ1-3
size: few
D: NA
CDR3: CASSPRAASSGNTIYF
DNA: TGTGCCAGCTCACCACGGGCCGCGAGCTCTGGAAACACCATATATTTT

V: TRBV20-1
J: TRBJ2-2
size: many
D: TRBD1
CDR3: CSARDGQGDTGELFF
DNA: TGCAGTGCTAGAGATGGACAGGGGGACACCGGGGAGCTGTTTTTT

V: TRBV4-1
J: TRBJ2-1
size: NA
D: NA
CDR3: CASSQEGFSGSYNEQFF
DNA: TGCGCCAGCAGCCAAGAGGGGTTCTCGGGCTCCTACAATGAGCAGTTCTTC

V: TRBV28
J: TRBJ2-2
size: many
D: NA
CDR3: CASTPTPWGGELFF
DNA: TGTGCCAGCACCCCAACACCCTGGGGCGGGGAGCTGTTTTTT

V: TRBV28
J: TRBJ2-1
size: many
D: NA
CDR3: CASSLSQPYNEQFF
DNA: TGTGCCAGCAGTTTATCCCAGCCATACAATGAGCAGTTCTTC

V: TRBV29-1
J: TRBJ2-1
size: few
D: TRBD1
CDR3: CSVEGQGIYNEQFF
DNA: TGCAGCGTTGAGGGACAGGGGATATACAATGAGCAGTTCTTC

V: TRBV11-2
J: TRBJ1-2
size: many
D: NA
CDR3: CASSFLASAESNYGYTF
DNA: TGTGCCAGCAGCTTCTTAGCGTCGGCAGAGTCTAACTATGGCTACACCTTC

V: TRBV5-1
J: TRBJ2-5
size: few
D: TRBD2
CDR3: CASSFGSGRGETQYF
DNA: TGCGCCAGCAGCTTCGGTAGCGGGAGAGGAGAGACCCAGTACTTC

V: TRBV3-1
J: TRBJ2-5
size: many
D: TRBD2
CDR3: CASSPFAGGGETQYF
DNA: TGTGCCAGCAGCCCGTTCGCGGGAGGAGGGGAGACCCAGTACTTC

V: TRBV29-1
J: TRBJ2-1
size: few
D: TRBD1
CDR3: CSVVLGQYNEQFF
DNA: TGCAGCGTTGTTTTGGGACAGTACAATGAGCAGTTCTTC

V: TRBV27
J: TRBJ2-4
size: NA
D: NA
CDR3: CASSPQNGIQYF
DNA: TGTGCCAGCAGCCCCCAGAACGGCATTCAGTACTTC

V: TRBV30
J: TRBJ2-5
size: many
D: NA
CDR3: CAWSSYSDSQETQYF
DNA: TGTGCCTGGTCATCTTATAGCGATTCTCAAGAGACCCAGTACTTC

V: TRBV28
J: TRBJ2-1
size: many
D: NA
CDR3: CASSRRTSLVGNEQFF
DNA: TGTGCCAGCAGCCGTAGGACATCTCTGGTGGGCAATGAGCAGTTCTTC

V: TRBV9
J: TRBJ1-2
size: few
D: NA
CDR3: CASSVASPTHGYTF
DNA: TGTGCCAGCAGCGTAGCTTCGCCCACCCATGGCTACACCTTC

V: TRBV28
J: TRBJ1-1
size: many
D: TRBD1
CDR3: CASSSWDRGNTEAFF
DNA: TGTGCCAGCAGTTCTTGGGACAGGGGGAACACTGAAGCTTTCTTT

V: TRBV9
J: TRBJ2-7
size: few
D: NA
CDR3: CASSVGDAPYEQYF
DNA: TGTGCCAGCAGCGTAGGGGACGCCCCCTACGAGCAGTACTTC

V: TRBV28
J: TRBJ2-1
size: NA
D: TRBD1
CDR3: CASSLGQGATFPYNEQFF
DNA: TGTGCCAGCAGTTTAGGGCAGGGGGCAACTTTTCCCTACAATGAGCAGTTCTTC

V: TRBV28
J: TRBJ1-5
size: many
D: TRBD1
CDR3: CASSRPRTGGNQPQHF
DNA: TGTGCCAGCAGCCGCCCAAGAACAGGGGGCAATCAGCCCCAGCATTTT

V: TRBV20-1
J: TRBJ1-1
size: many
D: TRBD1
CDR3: CSVPDRGTEAFF
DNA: TGCAGTGTTCCGGACAGGGGCACTGAAGCTTTCTTT

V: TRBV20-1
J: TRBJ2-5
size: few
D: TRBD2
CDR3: CSARDFASGHITSTQYF
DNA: TGCAGTGCTAGAGATTTCGCTAGCGGACATATCACGTCAACCCAGTACTTC

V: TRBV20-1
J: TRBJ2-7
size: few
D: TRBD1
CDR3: CSARTGINNEQYF
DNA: TGCAGTGCCCGGACAGGGATCAACAACGAGCAGTACTTC

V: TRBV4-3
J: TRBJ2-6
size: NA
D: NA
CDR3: CASSQDNPARVSGANVLTF
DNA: TGCGCCAGCAGCCAAGATAACCCGGCGCGAGTCTCTGGGGCCAACGTCCTGACTTTC

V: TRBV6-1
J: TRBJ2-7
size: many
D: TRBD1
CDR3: CASIKGQGSYSSYEQYF
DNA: TGTGCCAGCATTAAGGGACAGGGGTCTTACTCCTCCTACGAGCAGTACTTC

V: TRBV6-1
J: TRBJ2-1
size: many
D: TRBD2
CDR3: CASSPLKGQPSLRGLAANEQFF
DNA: TGTGCCAGCAGTCCCTTGAAGGGACAGCCCTCCCTCAGGGGACTAGCGGCGAATGAGCAGTTCTTC

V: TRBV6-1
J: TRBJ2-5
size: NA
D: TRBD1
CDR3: CASSLRDSPPETQYF
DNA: TGTGCCAGCAGCCTCCGGGACAGTCCCCCGGAGACCCAGTACTTC

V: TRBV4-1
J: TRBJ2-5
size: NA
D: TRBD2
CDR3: CASRSAVAGGHETQYF
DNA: TGCGCCAGCAGGTCGGCGGTCGCGGGAGGGCATGAGACCCAGTACTTC

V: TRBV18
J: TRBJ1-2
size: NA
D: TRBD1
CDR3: CASSRSGQGYGYTF
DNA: TGTGCCAGCTCACGATCCGGACAGGGCTATGGCTACACCTTC

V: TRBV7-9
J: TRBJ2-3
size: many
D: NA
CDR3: CASSSGHDTQYF
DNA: TGTGCCAGCAGCTCAGGACACGATACGCAGTATTTT

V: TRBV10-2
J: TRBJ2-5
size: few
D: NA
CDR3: CASSESGVQETQYF
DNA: TGCGCCAGCAGTGAGTCCGGGGTCCAAGAGACCCAGTACTTC

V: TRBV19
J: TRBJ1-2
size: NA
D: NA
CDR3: CASSIGLGRARRNGYTF
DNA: TGTGCCAGTAGTATAGGGTTGGGGAGGGCGAGGAGGAATGGCTACACCTTC

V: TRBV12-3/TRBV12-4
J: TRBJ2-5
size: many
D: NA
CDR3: CASSLSEGETQYF
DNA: TGTGCCAGCAGTTTATCGGAGGGAGAGACCCAGTACTTC

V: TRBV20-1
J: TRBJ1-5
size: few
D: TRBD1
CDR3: CSASGQGKQPQHF
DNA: TGCAGTGCTTCCGGACAGGGAAAACAGCCCCAGCATTTT

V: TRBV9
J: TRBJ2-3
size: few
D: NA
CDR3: CASSEEGADTQYF
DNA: TGTGCCAGCAGCGAGGAGGGGGCCGATACGCAGTATTTT

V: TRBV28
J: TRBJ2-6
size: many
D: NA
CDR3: CATAQGRSGANVLTF
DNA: TGTGCCACCGCCCAGGGGAGATCTGGGGCCAACGTCCTGACTTTC

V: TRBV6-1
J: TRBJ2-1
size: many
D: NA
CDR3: CASSEQGWSSYNEQFF
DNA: TGTGCCAGCAGTGAACAGGGATGGAGCTCCTACAATGAGCAGTTCTTC

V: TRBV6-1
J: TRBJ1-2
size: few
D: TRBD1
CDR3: CASSERAGGRYTF
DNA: TGTGCCAGCAGTGAACGAGCAGGGGGACGGTACACCTTC

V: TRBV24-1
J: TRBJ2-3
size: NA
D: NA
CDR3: CATSEEGLGDTQYF
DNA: TGTGCCACCAGTGAAGAGGGCTTGGGAGATACGCAGTATTTT

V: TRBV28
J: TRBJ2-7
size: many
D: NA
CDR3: CASSLGSGATYEQYF
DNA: TGTGCCAGCAGTTTAGGGTCAGGGGCTACCTACGAGCAGTACTTC

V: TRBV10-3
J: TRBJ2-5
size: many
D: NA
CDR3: CAISERETQYF
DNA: TGTGCCATCAGTGAGAGGGAGACCCAGTACTTC

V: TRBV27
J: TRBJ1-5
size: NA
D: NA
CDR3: CASSERAGYSQPQHF
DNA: TGTGCCAGCAGCGAACGCGCAGGTTACAGTCAGCCCCAGCATTTT

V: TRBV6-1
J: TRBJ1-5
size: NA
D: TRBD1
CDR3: CASSEGVGVRGDHF
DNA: TGTGCCAGCAGTGAAGGGGTTGGGGTCAGGGGGGACCATTTT

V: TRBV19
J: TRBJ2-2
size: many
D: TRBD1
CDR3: CASSIPGQGTGELFF
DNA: TGTGCCAGTAGTATACCGGGACAGGGCACCGGGGAGCTGTTTTTT

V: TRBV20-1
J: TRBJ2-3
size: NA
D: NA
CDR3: CSARAVLGTDTQYF
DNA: TGCAGTGCTCGAGCGGTCCTAGGCACAGATACGCAGTATTTT

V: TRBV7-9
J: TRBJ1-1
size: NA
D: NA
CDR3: CACRALNTEAFF
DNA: TGTGCCTGCAGGGCCCTGAACACTGAAGCTTTCTTT

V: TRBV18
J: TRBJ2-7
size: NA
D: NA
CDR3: CASSPPGVRRGEQYF
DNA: TGTGCCAGCTCACCACCAGGCGTCAGGAGGGGCGAGCAGTACTTC